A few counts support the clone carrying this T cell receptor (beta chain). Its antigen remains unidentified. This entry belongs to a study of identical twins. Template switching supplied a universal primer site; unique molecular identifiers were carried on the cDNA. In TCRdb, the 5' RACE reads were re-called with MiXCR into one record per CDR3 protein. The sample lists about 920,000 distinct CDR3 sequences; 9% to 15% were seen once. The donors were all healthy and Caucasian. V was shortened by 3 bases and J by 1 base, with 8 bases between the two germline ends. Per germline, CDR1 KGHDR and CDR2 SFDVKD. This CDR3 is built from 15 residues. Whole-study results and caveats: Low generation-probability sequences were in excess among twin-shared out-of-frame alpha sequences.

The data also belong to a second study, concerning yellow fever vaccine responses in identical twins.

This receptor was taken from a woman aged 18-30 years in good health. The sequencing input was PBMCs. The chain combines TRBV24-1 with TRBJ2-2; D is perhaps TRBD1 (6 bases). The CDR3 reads CATSDPDRNTGELFF. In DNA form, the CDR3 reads TGTGCCACCAGTGATCCGGACAGGAACACCGGGGAGCTGTTTTTT.